The present T cell receptor beta chain was sequenced within a study of shared clonotypes between healthy human individuals (dated by TCRdb to 2019 to 2021). Concerning the study at large: A few men and two women, aged 18 to 49 years, made up the cohort. For each donor, CD4 naive and CD4 memory were each run on three plates, CD8 naive on two plates, and CD8 memory on one plate. To estimate repertoire size and how much clonotype sharing occurs between individuals, the study deeply sequenced the blood TCR repertoires of roughly 5 healthy adults. To increase sequencing depth and limit assay-specific biases, different laboratories used diverse techniques to prepare libraries and sequence TCR repertoires. Between about 0.94 and 8.9 billion PBMCs per donor were obtained by leukapheresis. Results the study describes overall, beyond this receptor: Naive subsets generally had larger estimated clonotype richness than memory subsets. Even with the large sequencing depth, rarefaction of the sorted-subset datasets indicated that sequencing was incomplete. Sampling was restricted to blood, and TCR repertoires in tissue are likely to differ from TCR repertoires in blood. The small number of donors limited the genetic and exposure-history diversity represented. Pairwise subsampling indicated that sequencing depth was expected to affect the degree of clonotype sharing among donors. Across several donors, around 5% of naive CD4, roughly 3.4% of naive CD8, about 2.3% of memory CD4, and about 0.44% of memory CD8 clonotypes were shared. Compared with non-shared clonotypes, clonotypes shared by all four sorted-subset donors had higher generation probabilities.

The donors were healthy, HIV-negative adults with no recently reported acute infections or vaccinations. All donors were Caucasian adults living in Nashville, Tennessee, USA. CD4+ T cells were enriched through magnetic negative selection, after which naive cells were positively selected on CD45RA and the remaining negative fraction served as the memory subset. Blood was collected by leukapheresis, and PBMCs were isolated by Ficoll-Histopaque density gradient centrifugation and then cryopreserved in liquid nitrogen vapor phase. Analytical flow cytometry was used to check the purity and quantity of each magnetically sorted T cell population. Each sorted fraction had its genomic DNA isolated and then quantified by UV absorbance on a Nanodrop 2000c. Using the deep immunoSEQ assay, TCR CDR3 regions were amplified from genomic DNA by multiplex PCR. Genomic DNA extracted from each cell subset was distributed evenly over all wells of several immunoSEQ 96-well plates, and each plate served as one replicate. For sorted subsets, each replicate PCR was loaded with about 200 ng genomic DNA, equivalent to 32,000 or so T cell genomes. Purified libraries were measured with a Qubit 3.0 fluorometer, size-checked on a Bioanalyzer 2100, and measured again with the KAPA Library Quantification kit. Every immunoSEQ 96-well plate was sequenced on a dedicated single-read 150-cycle Illumina NextSeq 550 flow cell. Processing in the source paper ran as follows. Because the immunoSEQ output included only junctional sequences and no quality scores, the filtering could not be the same as the filtering used for full-length reads. Sequences were annotated with PyIR, a Python wrapper for IgBLAST v1.9, and V/J genes and CDR3 were assigned using IMGT germline references. Any read was removed if the V/J assignment was weak (E-value above 1e-6), the CDR3 was missing, or the read contained stop codons, out-of-frame junctions, or ambiguous translated residues. A V3J clonotype was defined by an identical inferred V gene, J gene, and CDR3 amino acid sequence. Percentage overlap between repertoires was calculated by dividing the number of shared unique clonotypes by the size of the smaller repertoire. Three approaches were used to assess repertoire richness: RTK rarefaction, the Chao1 estimator, and Recon v2.1 estimates of unobserved clonotypes. Generation probabilities were computed with OLGA for all TCRbeta clonotypes obtained by the gDNA method from several donors. TCRdb retrieved this table from immuneACCESS and kept in-frame rearrangements only. Not all clones are present; in checked studies, unresolved V genes account for under half, and no reason is known for the remainder. From that table come the V and J calls and clone size; the DNA was used to work out D and trimming. This sample is represented by around 2.5 million clones; 93% of them were singletons. The ten largest clones take up more than 0.35% of the sample.

Concerning this clone: Its antigen is unknown. Per-base qualities were not stored, and no clone one base away is much larger.

The CDR3 measures 19 amino acids from cysteine to phenylalanine. Only the CDR3 DNA is retained, 57 bases long and in frame from the first base. Here V drops 3 bases and J drops 3 bases, and the junction holds 22 bases not matched to any gene. Based on the germline V gene (reference sequence), the CDR1 and CDR2 sequences are GTSNPN and SVGIG. This clonotype was sampled from a man younger than 35 in good health. Some clones in this sample may be carry-over from other donors' samples. The rearranged segments are TRBV30 and TRBJ2-7; 8 bases in the junction line up with TRBD1. Source material: naive CD4+ T cells from PBMCs. The cell subset or site label corresponds to: CD45RA+ positively selected. The CDR3 protein is CAWSSGTGGLAVRRYEQYF. The DNA is as follows: TGTGCCTGGAGCTCCGGGACAGGTGGCTTGGCGGTGCGACGCTACGAGCAGTACTTC.